This TCR beta chain was obtained from a study of T cells in Graves' hyperthyroidism and ophthalmopathy. Study at large: At initial diagnosis, before any treatment had begun, peripheral blood was obtained.

Ophthalmopathy cases met thresholds of Clinical Activity Score at least 3, NOSPECS grade at least 4 and duration under 3 months. Fresh 10 ml peripheral blood yielded PBMCs. This clonotype has just a few counts. What it binds is unknown. Between the trimmed V and J ends, which lost 6 bases and 1 base, there was a span of 10 bases. Germline CDR1 GTSNPN, CDR2 SVGIG (reference sequence). The CDR3 sequence is 13 residues long. Study-wide results and limits: The blood repertoire included most of the expanded thyroid clonotypes above 0.001.

Template material for amplifying TCR beta CDR3 regions consisted of RNA transcripts. Primed by the HTBI set, a first-round RT-PCR was run on the TCR CDR3. TCRdb ran MiXCR on the multiplex PCR reads and lists one entry per CDR3 protein. The sample shows some 490,000 distinct CDR3 sequences, 20% to 25% of them seen only once. The J gene is TRBJ1-3, the V gene TRBV30; D is possibly TRBD1 (5 bases). The TCR originated in an older woman with Graves' ophthalmopathy. What was sequenced was blood. The CDR3 DNA reads as TGTGCCTGCCAGGGTAGTTCTGGAAACACCATATATTTT. It translates to CACQGSSGNTIYF.